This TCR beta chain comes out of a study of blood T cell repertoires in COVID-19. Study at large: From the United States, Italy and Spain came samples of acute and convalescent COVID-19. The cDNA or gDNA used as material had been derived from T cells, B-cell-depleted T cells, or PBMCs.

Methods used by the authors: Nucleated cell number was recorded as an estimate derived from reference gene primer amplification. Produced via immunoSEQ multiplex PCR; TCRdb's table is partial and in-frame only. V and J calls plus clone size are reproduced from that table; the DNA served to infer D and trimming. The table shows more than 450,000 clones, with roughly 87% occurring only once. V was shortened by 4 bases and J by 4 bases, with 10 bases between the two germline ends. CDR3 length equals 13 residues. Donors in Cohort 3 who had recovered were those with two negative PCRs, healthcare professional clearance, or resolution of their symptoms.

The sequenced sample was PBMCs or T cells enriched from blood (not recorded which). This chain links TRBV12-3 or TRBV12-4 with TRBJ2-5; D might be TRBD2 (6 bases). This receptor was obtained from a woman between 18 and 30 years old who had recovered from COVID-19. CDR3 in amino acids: CASSSGTSETQYF. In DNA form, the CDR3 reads TGTGCCAGCAGTTCCGGGACTTCAGAGACCCAGTACTTC.